This T cell receptor beta chain was captured in a study of CD8 T cell repertoires and HIV-1 epitope variants. Across the whole study: Twenty-five autologous and known Gag and Nef epitope variant peptides each stimulated T cells separately. Controls included no peptide, Ebola AY9 epitope, and a CMV, EBV, flu pool. Enriched T cells were co-cultured with equal numbers of autologous T cell-negative antigen-presenting cells.

Method: immunoSEQ multiplex PCR; TCRdb's copy keeps in-frame clones and lacks some. The sample lists tens of thousands of clones; roughly four fifths were seen once. This clone has only a few counts. This CDR3 spans 14 amino acids. The junction had 5 bases not matched to a gene; V was cut back by 7 bases and J by 5 bases. Germline V gene lookup returns CDR1 SGHRS and CDR2 YFSETQ. The J gene is TRBJ2-1, the V gene TRBV5-1, with 11 bases fitting TRBD1. Source material: uncultured baseline CD8+ T cells from peripheral blood mononuclear cells (PBMCs). This clonotype was sampled from a male donor with HIV. CDR3 in amino acids: CASSGQGADNEQFF. DNA for the CDR3: TGCGCCAGCTCAGGACAGGGGGCTGACAATGAGCAGTTCTTC.